These T cell receptor beta chains were read from a single sample in a study of T cell responses to AZD1222 COVID-19 vaccine. The table came from immunoSEQ multiplex PCR; TCRdb's copy has only in-frame clones and leaves some out. This table holds around 160,000 clones, under 95% found once. This specimen consisted of peripheral blood, obtained 28 days after the second AZD1222 dose. These TCRs come from an adult who received the AZD1222 COVID-19 vaccine. The CDR3 runs from the conserved cysteine through the conserved F or W. A D gene is named only where the DNA matches it firmly. Size is omitted from some rows. Given values are once, few, many or a class for expanded clones.

clone_size: once
v_call: TRBV9
d_call: .
j_call: TRBJ1-1
cdr3_nt: TGTGCCAGCAGCGCACAGGGAACGACTGAAGCTTTCTTT
cdr3_aa: CASSAQGTTEAFF

clone_size: once
v_call: TRBV18
d_call: .
j_call: TRBJ2-7
cdr3_nt: TGTGCCAGCTCACCCGCGACTCCCCTAGGGGAGCAGTACTTC
cdr3_aa: CASSPATPLGEQYF

clone_size: .
v_call: TRBV5-6
d_call: .
j_call: TRBJ1-2
cdr3_nt: TGTGCCAGCAGCCTTACCGGACAGTCCAGCTATGGCTACACCTTC
cdr3_aa: CASSLTGQSSYGYTF

clone_size: medium-sized
v_call: TRBV19
d_call: TRBD1
j_call: TRBJ2-2
cdr3_nt: TGTGCCAGTAGTATCCCGGACAGGGTCTCCGGGGAGCTGTTTTTT
cdr3_aa: CASSIPDRVSGELFF

clone_size: .
v_call: TRBV7-8
d_call: TRBD1
j_call: TRBJ1-5
cdr3_nt: TGTGCCAGCAGCGTTAGACAGGGGGCGGGGCAGCCCCAGCATTTT
cdr3_aa: CASSVRQGAGQPQHF

clone_size: .
v_call: TRBV29-1
d_call: .
j_call: TRBJ2-7
cdr3_nt: TGCAGCGTTGTAGGGACAAGGATATCCTACGAGCAGTACTTC
cdr3_aa: CSVVGTRISYEQYF

clone_size: .
v_call: TRBV4-1
d_call: .
j_call: TRBJ2-7
cdr3_nt: TGCGCCAGCAGCCGGGACCAAACATACGAGCAGTACTTC
cdr3_aa: CASSRDQTYEQYF

clone_size: .
v_call: TRBV9
d_call: .
j_call: TRBJ2-1
cdr3_nt: TGTGCCAGCAGCGTATGGGGGGGGCTCAATGAGCAGTTCTTC
cdr3_aa: CASSVWGGLNEQFF

clone_size: .
v_call: TRBV13
d_call: .
j_call: TRBJ1-2
cdr3_nt: TGTGCCAGCAGCCCTATCCCATTTACACGTAGGGGACCTAACTATGGCTACACCTTC
cdr3_aa: CASSPIPFTRRGPNYGYTF

clone_size: .
v_call: TRBV18
d_call: .
j_call: TRBJ2-7
cdr3_nt: TGTGCCAGCTCTTCGGACAGGGAGGGAATCGAGCAGTACTTC
cdr3_aa: CASSSDREGIEQYF

clone_size: .
v_call: TRBV6-4
d_call: .
j_call: TRBJ1-1
cdr3_nt: TGTGCCAGCAGTGTATGGGTGAACACTGAAGCTTTCTTT
cdr3_aa: CASSVWVNTEAFF

clone_size: .
v_call: TRBV5-6
d_call: .
j_call: TRBJ2-2
cdr3_nt: TGTGCCAGCTCCCAGGGGAACACCGGGGAGCTGTTTTTT
cdr3_aa: CASSQGNTGELFF

clone_size: .
v_call: TRBV19
d_call: .
j_call: TRBJ1-5
cdr3_nt: TGTGCCAGTAGTGTAACAGGGAGGGGTCAGCCCCAGCATTTT
cdr3_aa: CASSVTGRGQPQHF

clone_size: .
v_call: TRBV30
d_call: .
j_call: TRBJ1-4
cdr3_nt: TGTGCCGCCGGAGAGTCCTACCCCAATGAAAAACTGTTTTTT
cdr3_aa: CAAGESYPNEKLFF

clone_size: .
v_call: TRBV7-5
d_call: .
j_call: TRBJ1-5
cdr3_nt: TGTGCCAGAAGCTTAGCGCACAGGAGACCGAATAGCAATCAGCCCCAGCATTTT
cdr3_aa: CARSLAHRRPNSNQPQHF

clone_size: .
v_call: TRBV4-2
d_call: TRBD2
j_call: TRBJ2-1
cdr3_nt: TGTGCCAGCAGCTCTTTTTCGACTAGCGGGAGTTCCAGCTCCTACAATGAGCAGTTCTTC
cdr3_aa: CASSSFSTSGSSSSYNEQFF

clone_size: .
v_call: TRBV4-1
d_call: TRBD1
j_call: TRBJ1-3
cdr3_nt: TGCGCCAGCAGCCCGGGGACAGGGAGGGGAAACACCATATATTTT
cdr3_aa: CASSPGTGRGNTIYF

clone_size: .
v_call: TRBV4-2
d_call: .
j_call: TRBJ1-2
cdr3_nt: TGTGCCAGCTGTCGAAGGGGGGGCCGAAACTATGGCTACACCTTC
cdr3_aa: CASCRRGGRNYGYTF

clone_size: .
v_call: TRBV5-1
d_call: .
j_call: TRBJ2-7
cdr3_nt: TGCGCCAGCAGCGGAGGGTTAGGCGAGCAGTACTTC
cdr3_aa: CASSGGLGEQYF

clone_size: once
v_call: TRBV5-4
d_call: .
j_call: TRBJ2-2
cdr3_nt: TGTGCCAGCAGCTTAATTACCGGGGAGCTGTTTTTT
cdr3_aa: CASSLITGELFF

clone_size: .
v_call: TRBV12-3/TRBV12-4
d_call: .
j_call: TRBJ1-1
cdr3_nt: TGTGCCAGCAGTTTCCGCACGAACACTGAAGCTTTCTTT
cdr3_aa: CASSFRTNTEAFF

clone_size: .
v_call: TRBV5-5
d_call: .
j_call: TRBJ1-2
cdr3_nt: TGTGCCAGCAGCTTGGAGGGGGTCTCGCCCTATGGCTACACCTTC
cdr3_aa: CASSLEGVSPYGYTF

clone_size: .
v_call: TRBV2
d_call: .
j_call: TRBJ2-7
cdr3_nt: TGTGCCAGCAGTGGACAGGAATCCTACGAGCAGTACTTC
cdr3_aa: CASSGQESYEQYF

clone_size: .
v_call: TRBV6-5
d_call: .
j_call: TRBJ1-4
cdr3_nt: TGTGCCACCGGGGGGGACGCAACTAATGAAAAACTGTTTTTT
cdr3_aa: CATGGDATNEKLFF

clone_size: .
v_call: TRBV3-1/TRBV3-2
d_call: .
j_call: TRBJ1-6
cdr3_nt: TGTGCCAGCAGCCAGGCCGGGAAAACCCTCCACTTT
cdr3_aa: CASSQAGKTLHF

clone_size: .
v_call: TRBV12-3/TRBV12-4
d_call: .
j_call: TRBJ2-1
cdr3_nt: TGTGCCAGCGATGGCGGGGAGCAGTTCTTC
cdr3_aa: CASDGGEQFF

clone_size: .
v_call: TRBV6-5
d_call: TRBD1
j_call: TRBJ1-5
cdr3_nt: TGTGCCAGCCGAAAAGGGACAGGAGGCAATCAGCCCCAGCATTTT
cdr3_aa: CASRKGTGGNQPQHF

clone_size: .
v_call: TRBV19
d_call: .
j_call: TRBJ2-1
cdr3_nt: TGTGCCAGTAGTCAATACGGGAGCTCCTACAATGAGCAGTTCTTC
cdr3_aa: CASSQYGSSYNEQFF

clone_size: .
v_call: TRBV19
d_call: TRBD1
j_call: TRBJ1-1
cdr3_nt: TGTGCCAGTAACTTAAGGGACAGTTCGAACACTGAAGCTTTCTTT
cdr3_aa: CASNLRDSSNTEAFF

clone_size: .
v_call: TRBV19
d_call: .
j_call: TRBJ1-1
cdr3_nt: TGTGCCAGTAGTTCAACGGGCGACACTGAAGCTTTCTTT
cdr3_aa: CASSSTGDTEAFF

clone_size: .
v_call: TRBV12-3/TRBV12-4
d_call: .
j_call: TRBJ2-1
cdr3_nt: TGTGCCAGCAACGGACAGCACAATGAGCAGTTCTTC
cdr3_aa: CASNGQHNEQFF

clone_size: .
v_call: TRBV12-3/TRBV12-4
d_call: .
j_call: TRBJ2-3
cdr3_nt: TGTGCCAGCAGTGCGACAGGTCTGGATACGCAGTATTTT
cdr3_aa: CASSATGLDTQYF

clone_size: .
v_call: TRBV20-1
d_call: .
j_call: TRBJ2-1
cdr3_nt: TGCAGTGCTAGTAACGGAATCAATGAGCAGTTCTTC
cdr3_aa: CSASNGINEQFF